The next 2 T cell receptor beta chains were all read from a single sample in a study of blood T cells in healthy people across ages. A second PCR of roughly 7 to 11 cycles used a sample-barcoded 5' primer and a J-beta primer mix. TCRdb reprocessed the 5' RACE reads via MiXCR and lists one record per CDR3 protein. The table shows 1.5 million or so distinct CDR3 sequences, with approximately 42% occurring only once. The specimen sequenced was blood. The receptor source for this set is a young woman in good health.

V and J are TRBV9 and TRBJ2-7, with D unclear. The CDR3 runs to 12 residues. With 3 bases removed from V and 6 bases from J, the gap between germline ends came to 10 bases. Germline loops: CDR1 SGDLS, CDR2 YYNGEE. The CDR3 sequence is CASSALVGEQYF. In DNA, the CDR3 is TGTGCCAGCAGCGCCTTAGTCGGCGAGCAGTACTTC.

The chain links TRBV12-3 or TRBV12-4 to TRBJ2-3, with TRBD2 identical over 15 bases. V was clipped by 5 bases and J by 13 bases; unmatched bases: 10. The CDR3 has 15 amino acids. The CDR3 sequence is CASSPGLAGGNGKYF. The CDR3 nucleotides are TGTGCCAGCAGTCCGGGACTAGCGGGGGGAAACGGCAAGTATTTT.